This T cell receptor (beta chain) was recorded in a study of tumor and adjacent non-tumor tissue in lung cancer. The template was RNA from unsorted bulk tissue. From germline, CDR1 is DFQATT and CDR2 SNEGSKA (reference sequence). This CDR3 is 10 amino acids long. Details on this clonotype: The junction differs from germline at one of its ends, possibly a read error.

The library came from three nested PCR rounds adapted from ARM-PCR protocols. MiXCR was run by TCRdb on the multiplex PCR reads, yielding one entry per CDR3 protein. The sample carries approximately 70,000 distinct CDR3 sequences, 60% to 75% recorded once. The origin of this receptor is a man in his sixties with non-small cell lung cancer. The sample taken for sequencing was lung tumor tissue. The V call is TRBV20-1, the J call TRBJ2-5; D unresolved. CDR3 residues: CSASIKTQYF. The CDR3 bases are TGCAGTGCTAGCATCAAGACACAGTACTTC.